This TCR beta chain derives from a study of shared T cell receptors in the human thymus. This table comes from immunoSEQ multiplex PCR, and its TCRdb copy is limited to in-frame clones, with some not included. The data contain about 660,000 clones, 88% of them singletons. Trimming shortened V by 7 bases and J by 4 bases, and 16 bases separated the two germline ends. CDR1 is SQVTM and CDR2 is ANQGSEA in the germline V gene. There are 13 residues in the CDR3. The same sample was also studied in work on human thymus T cells. That study adds: During corrective heart surgery, resections were taken, and the thymus tissue came from them. It looked as if thymic and blood repertoires used V and J genes in a biased way. Unrelated individuals had highly overlapping thymic repertoires, as reported in related research.

The material sequenced was thymocytes. The clonotype originates from a boy in the first two years of life with a congenital heart defect. The chain recombines TRBV29-1 with TRBJ1-1; perhaps TRBD1 as D (6 bases). CDR3 region: CSGGRRGATEAFF. CDR3 DNA sequence: TGCAGCGGGGGGCGACGAGGGGCCACTGAAGCTTTCTTT.